Each of the 9 T cell receptor beta chains below was sequenced from the same sample in a study of shared clonotypes between healthy human individuals. Clones were sequenced by immunoSEQ multiplex PCR, and TCRdb holds only the in-frame ones, with some missing. The table includes approximately 350,000 clones, around 96% detected once. Sequencing used memory CD8+ T cells sorted from blood. The subset denotes: CD45RO+ cells pooled with CCR7-negative TemRA cells. The receptors derive from a man between 25 and 39 years old in good health.

The CDR3 is CASSEIRHRAQPQHF. CDR3 DNA: TGTGCCAGCAGTGAAATTAGGCACAGGGCTCAGCCCCAGCATTTT. The V call is TRBV6-1, the J call TRBJ1-5, with D possibly matching TRBD1 (6 bases). Germline lookup yields CDR1 MNHNS and CDR2 SASEGT. This CDR3 is built from 15 residues. The V end was cut by 2 bases, the J end by 6 bases, with 14 bases between.

CDR3 in DNA: TGTGCCAGCAGTCCGACATCGACAGGATGGCAGCCCCAGCATTTT. Translating gives CASSPTSTGWQPQHF. The V call is TRBV27, the J call TRBJ1-5; D is perhaps TRBD1 (6 bases). Trimming removed 5 bases at V and 7 bases at J, with 18 bases between. The CDR3 has 15 amino acids. In germline, CDR1 is MNHEY, CDR2 SMNVEV (reference sequence).

V is TRBV6-6 and J is TRBJ2-7, with D perhaps being TRBD1 or TRBD2 (5 bases each). Germline lookup yields CDR1 MNHNY and CDR2 SVGAGI (reference sequence). The CDR3 covers 11 residues. Trimming took 8 bases from V and 6 from J, leaving 11 bases between them. DNA of the CDR3: TGTGCCAGCCGACAGAGGGGCGAGCAGTACTTC. Protein product: CASRQRGEQYF.

This chain connects TRBV20-1 to TRBJ2-7; no firm D call. Germline lookup yields CDR1 DFQATT and CDR2 SNEGSKA (reference sequence). The CDR3 spans 10 residues. The V gene lost 4 bases and the J gene lost 6 bases, with 7 bases spanning the gap. Written as DNA, the CDR3 is TGCAGTGCTACAACAATCGAGCAGTACTTC. Translating gives CSATTIEQYF.

The genes are TRBV19 and TRBJ1-3; D is undetermined. From germline, CDR1 is LNHDA and CDR2 SQIVND (reference sequence). V lost 7 bases and J lost 0, with 7 bases in between. The CDR3 consists of 13 residues. The CDR3 here is CASKLSSGNTIYF. The DNA for the CDR3 is TGTGCCAGTAAATTGAGCTCTGGAAACACCATATATTTT. Looking up the rest from reference TRBV19 and TRBJ1-3 gives the full variable domain: DGGITQSPKYLFRKEGQNVTLSCEQNLNHDAMYWYRQDPGQGLRLIYYSQIVNDFQKGDIAEGYSVSREKKESFPLTVTSAQKNPTAFYLCASKLSSGNTIYFGEGSWLTVV.

The V call is TRBV29-1, the J call TRBJ2-3, with TRBD2 identical over 10 bases. CDR1 and CDR2 from the germline V gene are SQVTM and ANQGSEA. Germline trimming cut 8 bases from V and 2 bases from J; bases unmatched to any gene: 19. This CDR3 is built from 18 residues. CDR3 DNA: TGCAGCTCTCGCGGGGAGTTAGCGGGAGGTGTCCCCACAGATACGCAGTATTTT. Translation gives CSSRGELAGGVPTDTQYF.

The rearrangement links TRBV29-1 to TRBJ2-7, with 7 bases lining up with TRBD2. In germline, CDR1 is SQVTM, CDR2 ANQGSEA. Trimming at V came to 4 bases and at J to 1 base, leaving 4 bases not matched to a gene. The CDR3 runs to 13 residues. The CDR3 DNA is TGCAGCGTTGCAGGGAGGGCATCCTACGAGCAGTACTTC. Amino acid sequence: CSVAGRASYEQYF.

The rearrangement joins TRBV5-4 to TRBJ2-7; D gene ambiguous. Per germline, CDR1 SGHNT and CDR2 YYREEE (reference sequence). V was pared by 0 bases and J by 7 bases, with 8 bases between. The CDR3 contains 12 residues. CDR3: CASSLGSTEQYF. The CDR3 DNA follows: TGTGCCAGCAGCTTGGGGTCTACGGAGCAGTACTTC.

V and J are TRBV7-9 and TRBJ2-1; 8 nucleotides agree with TRBD1. V lost 6 bases and J lost 4; bases outside the gene matches: 8. Germline V gene lookup returns CDR1 SEHNR and CDR2 FQNEAQ (reference sequence). The CDR3 is made up of 15 amino acids. The CDR3 spells CASRAGTGPYNEQFF. The DNA for the CDR3 is TGTGCCAGCAGGGCCGGGACAGGTCCTTACAATGAGCAGTTCTTC.